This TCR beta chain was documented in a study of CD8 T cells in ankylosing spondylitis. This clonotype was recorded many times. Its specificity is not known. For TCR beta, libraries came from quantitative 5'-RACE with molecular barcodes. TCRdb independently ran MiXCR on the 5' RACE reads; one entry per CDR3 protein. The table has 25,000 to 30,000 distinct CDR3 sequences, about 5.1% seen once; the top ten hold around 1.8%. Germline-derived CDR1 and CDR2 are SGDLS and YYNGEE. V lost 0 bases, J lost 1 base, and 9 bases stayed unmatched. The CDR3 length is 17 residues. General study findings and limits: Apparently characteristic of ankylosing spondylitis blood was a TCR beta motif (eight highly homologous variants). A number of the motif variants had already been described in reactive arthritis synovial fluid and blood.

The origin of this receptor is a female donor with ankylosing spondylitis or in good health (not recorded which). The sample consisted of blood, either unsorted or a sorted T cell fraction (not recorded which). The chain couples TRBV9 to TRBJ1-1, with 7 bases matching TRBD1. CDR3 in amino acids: CASSVGATGNTNTEAFF. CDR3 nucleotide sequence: TGTGCCAGCAGCGTAGGTGCGACAGGGAATACGAACACTGAAGCTTTCTTT.